This T cell receptor beta chain was found in a study of shared clonotypes between healthy human individuals. CD8 cells classed as naive were CD45RO-negative and positively selected for CCR7, excluding terminally differentiated effector memory CD45RA+ cells. The CDR3 sequence is 16 residues long. Per the germline V gene, CDR1 is SGDLS and CDR2 is YYNGEE. Trimming took off 4 bases at V and 1 base at J, with 15 bases between the two ends. TCRdb's copy holds only in-frame clones and misses some; the assay was immunoSEQ multiplex PCR. The sample has under 850,000 clones, almost 95% seen once. The chain has TRBV9 and TRBJ2-1; a weak D match, TRBD1 (5 bases). The sequence derives from a man under 40 in good health. Sequencing used naive CD8+ T cells sorted from blood. The CDR3 reads CASSPIQWTSYNEQFF. In DNA form, the CDR3 reads TGTGCCAGCAGCCCCATTCAATGGACATCCTACAATGAGCAGTTCTTC.